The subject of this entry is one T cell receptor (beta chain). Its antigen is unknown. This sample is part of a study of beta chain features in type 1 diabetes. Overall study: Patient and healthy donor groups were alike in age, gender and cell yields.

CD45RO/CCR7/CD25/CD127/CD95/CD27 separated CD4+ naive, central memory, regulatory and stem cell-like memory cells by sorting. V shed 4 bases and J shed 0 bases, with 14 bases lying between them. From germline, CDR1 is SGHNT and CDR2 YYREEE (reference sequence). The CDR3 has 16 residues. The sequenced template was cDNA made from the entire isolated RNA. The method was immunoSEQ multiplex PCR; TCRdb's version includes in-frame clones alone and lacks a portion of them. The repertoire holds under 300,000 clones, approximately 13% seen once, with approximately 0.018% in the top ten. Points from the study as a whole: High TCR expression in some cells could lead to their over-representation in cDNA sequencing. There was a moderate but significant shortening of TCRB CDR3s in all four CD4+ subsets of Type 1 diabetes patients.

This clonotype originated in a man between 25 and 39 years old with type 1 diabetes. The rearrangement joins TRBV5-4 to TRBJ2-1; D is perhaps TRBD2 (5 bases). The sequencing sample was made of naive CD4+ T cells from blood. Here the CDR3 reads CASSGRGLDSYNEQFF. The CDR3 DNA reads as TGTGCCAGCAGCGGCCGCGGGTTAGACTCCTACAATGAGCAGTTCTTC.